This TCR beta chain was sequenced during a study of neurological immune-mediated disorders. This clonotype was observed many times. TCRdb reanalysed the 5' RACE reads using MiXCR and keeps one entry per CDR3 protein. The table has around 130,000 distinct CDR3 sequences, 3.2% seen once. From germline, CDR1 is DFQATT and CDR2 SNEGSKA (reference sequence). The V segment lost 8 bases and the J segment 7 bases; nucleotides outside the gene matches: 10. The CDR3 is made up of 13 amino acids. The J gene is TRBJ1-4, the V gene TRBV20-1; 7 positions match TRBD1. This clonotype was obtained from a woman under 40 with multiple sclerosis. Sequencing used PBMCs. The CDR3: CSLGGRGSEKLFF. In DNA, the CDR3 is TGCAGTCTAGGGGGCAGGGGGAGTGAAAAACTGTTTTTT.